Each of the 32 T cell receptor beta chains below was sequenced from the same sample in a study of shared clonotypes between healthy human individuals. The method was immunoSEQ multiplex PCR; TCRdb's version includes in-frame clones alone and lacks a portion of them. Altogether some 1 million clones are present, approximately 72% being singletons, with the ten largest covering 1.4% to 1.5%. The sample consisted of memory CD4+ T cells sorted from blood. The subset here: CD45RA-negative fraction. Receptors originate from a man between 18 and 35 years old in good health.

Only one count was recorded for this clone. V usage is TRBV7-2 and J usage is TRBJ1-6; D is undetermined. Trimming shortened V by 5 bases and J by 9 bases, and 17 bases separated the two germline ends. The CDR3 consists of 15 residues. Germline CDR1 SGHTA, CDR2 FQGNSA. The CDR3 sequence is CASSGTWGSGSPLHF. The CDR3 DNA follows: TGTGCCAGCAGCGGCACGTGGGGTTCGGGTTCACCCCTCCACTTT.

This clone occurred once. The chain links TRBV2 to TRBJ2-7, with a possible D match to TRBD1 (5 bases). The CDR3 runs to 18 residues. Looked up from germline, CDR1 is SNHLY and CDR2 is FYNNEI. V was clipped by 0 bases and J by 4 bases, with 22 bases between them. CDR3 nucleotide sequence: TGTGCCAGCAGTGAAGCGCTCGGCGTCCGACAGCCACTGTACGAGCAGTACTTC. Its protein is CASSEALGVRQPLYEQYF.

This clone was counted between two and nine times. The J gene is TRBJ1-2, the V gene TRBV5-6; 7 bases agree with TRBD1. Germline V CDR1 and CDR2: SGHDT, YYEEEE. Trimming cost V 1 base and J 8 bases; bases outside gene matches: 5. This CDR3 comprises 13 residues. CDR3 nucleotides: TGTGCCAGCAGCTTGCCACAGGGGCTGGGCTACACCTTC. Translated, it gives CASSLPQGLGYTF.

The chain has TRBV18 and TRBJ1-3; D not resolved. V dropped 1 base and J dropped 2 bases, with 6 bases sitting between them. Germline loops: CDR1 KGHSH, CDR2 LQKENI. The CDR3 extends over 14 amino acids. DNA of the CDR3: TGTGCCAGCTCACCACGGGGTCCTGGAAACACCATATATTTT. Amino acids: CASSPRGPGNTIYF.

Remarks on this clone: Other DNA variants within this sample encode the same CDR3. The chain employs TRBV5-1 and TRBJ2-1, with no clear D. CDR1 SGHRS and CDR2 YFSETQ come from the germline V gene. There are 12 residues in the CDR3. Trimming removed 0 bases at V and 7 bases at J, with 5 bases between. The CDR3 reads CASSLAGNEQFF. The DNA for the CDR3 is TGCGCCAGCAGCTTGGCGGGTAATGAGCAGTTCTTC.

CDR3 in DNA: TGTGCCATCTTCGTGGACAGGGACTATGGCTACACCTTC. The encoded protein is CAIFVDRDYGYTF. The chain links TRBV10-3 to TRBJ1-2, with 8 bases identical to TRBD1. CDR1 and CDR2 from the germline V gene are ENHRY and SYGVKD. The V gene end was trimmed by 8 bases and the J gene end by 3 bases; junction bases not matched to a gene: 5. The CDR3 spans 13 residues.

On this clone: At one of its ends the junction is not consistent with the germline gene, which may arise from a read error. The genes are TRBV11-2 and TRBJ2-3; 9 nucleotides match TRBD1. This CDR3 has 16 residues. Germline CDR1 and CDR2: SGHAT and FQNNGV. For the CDR3, the DNA is TGTGCCAGCAGCTTAGAAGGACAGGGGCTCACATATACGCAGTATTTT. Translated, it gives CASSLEGQGLTYTQYF.

The chain is built from TRBV19 and TRBJ1-5; 7 nucleotides match TRBD1. This CDR3 contains 16 residues. The V gene end was trimmed by 2 bases and the J gene end by 4 bases; junction bases not matched to a gene: 8. Germline V gives CDR1 LNHDA, CDR2 SQIVND (reference sequence). The CDR3: CASSIYRQGVNQPQHF. The CDR3 nucleotides read TGTGCCAGTAGTATATACCGACAGGGAGTTAATCAGCCCCAGCATTTT.

The chain has TRBV10-2 and TRBJ1-4; 9 bases line up with TRBD1. CDR3 length equals 14 residues. Trimming cost V 6 bases and J 6 bases; bases outside gene matches: 5. The germline CDR1 and CDR2 sequences are WSHSY and SAAADI. The CDR3 DNA follows: TGCGCCAGCAGGGCATGGACAGGGGATGAAAAACTGTTTTTT. This encodes CASRAWTGDEKLFF.

The chain recombines TRBV6-6 with TRBJ1-2; D not resolved. The V end lost 7 bases, the J end lost 3 bases, and 15 bases lay between the germline ends. The CDR3 is made up of 14 amino acids. Germline V lookup: CDR1 MNHNY, CDR2 SVGAGI (reference sequence). In nucleotides, the CDR3 is TGTGCCAGCAAGTTCTCCGGCTACGACTATGGCTACACCTTC. It specifies CASKFSGYDYGYTF.

The V gene is TRBV18, the J gene TRBJ2-5; TRBD2 matches 7 bases. The J segment lost 0 bases and the V segment lost 3 bases, leaving 4 bases of the junction unmatched. In germline, CDR1 is KGHSH, CDR2 LQKENI. The length of the CDR3 is 15 residues. CDR3 protein: CASSPGLLYQETQYF. In nucleotides, the CDR3 is TGTGCCAGCTCACCGGGACTACTGTACCAAGAGACCCAGTACTTC. Drawing the rest from reference TRBV18 and TRBJ2-5, the complete variable domain is NAGVMQNPRHLVRRRGQEARLRCSPMKGHSHVYWYRQLPEEGLKFMVYLQKENIIDESGMPKERFSAEFPKEGPSILRIQQVVRGDSAAYFCASSPGLLYQETQYFGPGTRLLVL.

The genes are TRBV30 and TRBJ1-6; 7 nucleotides align to TRBD1. CDR1 GTSNPN and CDR2 SVGIG come from the germline V gene (reference sequence). The CDR3 length is 16 residues. The J segment lost 0 bases and the V segment lost 3 bases, leaving 5 bases of the junction unmatched. CDR3 loop: CAWRRRDSSYNSPLHF. In nucleotides, the CDR3 is TGTGCCTGGAGACGGAGGGACAGCTCCTATAATTCACCCCTCCACTTT. The whole variable domain, filled in from reference TRBV30 and TRBJ1-6, reads SQTIHQWPATLVQPVGSPLSLECTVEGTSNPNLYWYRQAAGRGLQLLFYSVGIGQISSEVPQNLSASRPQDRQFILSSKKLLLSDSGFYLCAWRRRDSSYNSPLHFGNGTRLTVT.

The V and J genes are TRBV2 and TRBJ1-1, with a possible D match to TRBD1 (5 bases). V was clipped by 3 bases and J by 5 bases, with 10 bases between them. The CDR3 extends over 13 amino acids. CDR1 and CDR2 from the germline V gene are SNHLY and FYNNEI. CDR3 sequence (DNA): TGTGCCAGCAGTGATCAGGGAAGGACTGAAGCTTTCTTT. Its protein product is CASSDQGRTEAFF.

The rearrangement links TRBV5-4 to TRBJ2-3; D gene ambiguous. The CDR3 length is 15 residues. Germline V gives CDR1 SGHNT, CDR2 YYREEE (reference sequence). V gave up 5 bases and J gave up 0 bases, with 13 bases separating them. CDR3 region: CASRAVISSTDTQYF. CDR3 DNA: TGTGCCAGCAGGGCAGTGATTTCTAGCACAGATACGCAGTATTTT.

This clone has just a few counts. V gene TRBV2 combines with J gene TRBJ2-1; D is unclear. This CDR3 is built from 14 residues. The germline CDR1 and CDR2 sequences are SNHLY and FYNNEI. V lost 0 bases, J lost 13 bases, and 16 bases lay in between. The CDR3 coding sequence is TGTGCCAGCAGTGAAGCGTTGGCAACAATATTACAGTTCTTC. Its translation: CASSEALATILQFF. Supplemented by reference TRBV2 and TRBJ2-1, the full variable domain reads EPEVTQTPSHQVTQMGQEVILRCVPISNHLYFYWYRQILGQKVEFLVSFYNNEISEKSEIFDDQFSVERPDGSNFTLKIRSTKLEDSAMYFCASSEALATILQFFGPGTRLTVL.

The chain couples TRBV13 to TRBJ1-3; D ambiguous. This CDR3 comprises 12 residues. The V gene lost 6 bases and the J gene lost 4 bases, with 7 bases spanning the gap. Germline assignment: CDR1 PRHDT and CDR2 FYEKMQ (reference sequence). DNA for the CDR3: TGTGCCAGCAGGTATTCCGGAAACACCATATATTTT. Translating gives CASRYSGNTIYF.

Many counts were recorded for this clone. The rearrangement joins TRBV19 to TRBJ1-5; TRBD1 matches 8 bases. The CDR3 runs to 15 residues. J lost 2 bases, V lost 4 bases, and 4 bases had no gene match. Germline assignment: CDR1 LNHDA and CDR2 SQIVND (reference sequence). CDR3 in amino acids: CASSREDRGNQPQHF. In nucleotides, the CDR3 is TGTGCCAGTAGTAGGGAGGACAGGGGCAATCAGCCCCAGCATTTT.

The J gene is TRBJ1-5, the V gene TRBV21-1; the table's D call of TRBD1 was not tested on the DNA. TRBV21-1 is classified as a pseudogene. CDR3 length: 16 residues. The CDR3 DNA follows: TGTGCCAGCAGCACGCCTCCGGGACAGGTAAATCAGCCCCAGCATTTT. This translates into CASSTPPGQVNQPQHF.

The CDR3 nucleotides read TGTGCCAGCAGTGAAGTGTCTGTGGCGGGAGCCCCCCATGAGCAGTTCTTC. Translation gives CASSEVSVAGAPHEQFF. The chain employs TRBV6-1 and TRBJ2-1, with 7 nucleotides matching TRBD2. The germline CDR1 and CDR2 sequences are MNHNS and SASEGT. The CDR3 sequence is 17 residues long. V was pared by 1 base and J by 8 bases, with 14 bases of the junction left unmatched.

This clone appeared once. The rearrangement joins TRBV6-5 to TRBJ1-2; TRBD1 agrees at 10 bases. V dropped 6 bases and J dropped 7; count of bases not matched to a gene: 5. Germline CDR1 and CDR2: MNHEY and SVGAGI. CDR3 length: 13 residues. This chain's CDR3 is CASRRQGAVGYTF. The CDR3 region has the DNA TGTGCCAGCAGGAGACAGGGGGCGGTTGGCTACACCTTC.

This sequence joins TRBV7-2 and TRBJ2-5, with no clear D. V lost 0 bases, J lost 2 bases, and 10 bases lay in between. The germline V gene encodes CDR1 SGHTA and CDR2 FQGNSA. The CDR3 is 15 amino acids. The CDR3 nucleotides read TGTGCCAGCAGCTTAGCGAATCTAAGACAAGAGACCCAGTACTTC. Encoded protein: CASSLANLRQETQYF.

Comments on this clone: Being one base from a much bigger clone, this may be a read error. The identical CDR3 is also encoded by other nucleotide sequences in the sample. The chain employs TRBV19 and TRBJ1-5; 10 bases are a match to TRBD1. Germline-derived CDR1 and CDR2 are LNHDA and SQIVND (reference sequence). Trimming at V came to 6 bases and at J to 4 bases, leaving 0 bases not matched to a gene. There are 13 residues in the CDR3. CDR3 in amino acids: CASRGQGNQPQHF. DNA of the CDR3: TGTGCCAGTAGGGGACAGGGGAATCAGCCCCAGCATTTT.

V gene TRBV4-1 combines with J gene TRBJ2-5; 8 nucleotides match TRBD2. After removal of 4 bases from V and 4 bases from J, the junction contained 11 bases not matched to a gene. Germline lookup yields CDR1 MGHRA and CDR2 YSYEKL. The CDR3 totals 16 residues. The CDR3 region is CASSPRAGGIGETQYF. The CDR3 DNA is TGCGCCAGCAGCCCCCGGGCGGGGGGTATTGGAGAGACCCAGTACTTC.

This chain uses TRBV5-1 with TRBJ1-1, with no clear D. Trimming took off 0 bases at V and 1 base at J, with 10 bases between the two ends. In germline, CDR1 is SGHRS, CDR2 YFSETQ. The CDR3 consists of 15 residues. CDR3 loop: CASSLETSANTEAFF. The CDR3 DNA reads TGCGCCAGCAGCTTGGAGACATCGGCGAACACTGAAGCTTTCTTT.

This clone was observed once. The chain recombines TRBV11-2 with TRBJ2-7; possibly TRBD2 for D (5 bases). Trimming removed 4 bases from V and 3 bases from J, with 13 bases in between. The CDR3 has 14 amino acids. CDR1 and CDR2 (germline): SGHAT, FQNNGV. The CDR3 DNA reads as TGTGCCAGCAGCTCTGAGGCGGGCCTCTACGAGCAGTACTTC. It is translated as CASSSEAGLYEQYF.

The V call is TRBV6-1, the J call TRBJ1-5; 7 bases map to TRBD1. V dropped 4 bases and J dropped 4; count of bases not matched to a gene: 4. CDR3 length: 14 amino acids. Germline-derived CDR1 and CDR2 are MNHNS and SASEGT. The CDR3 coding sequence is TGTGCCAGCAGTGGACAGGGACGGAATCAGCCCCAGCATTTT. It specifies CASSGQGRNQPQHF.

This sequence joins TRBV11-2 and TRBJ2-1, with D possibly being TRBD2 (6 bases). V was cut by 2 bases and J by 0 bases, with 14 bases left in between. Germline assignment: CDR1 SGHAT and CDR2 FQNNGV. This CDR3 is 17 amino acids long. CDR3 sequence reads: CASSLYPGASSYNEQFF. The DNA of the CDR3 is TGTGCCAGCAGCTTATACCCGGGAGCTAGCTCCTACAATGAGCAGTTCTTC. The full variable domain, with the rest looked up from reference TRBV11-2 and TRBJ2-1, is EAGVAQSPRYKIIEKRQSVAFWCNPISGHATLYWYQQILGQGPKLLIQFQNNGVVDDSQLPKDRFSAERLKGVDSTLKIQPAKLEDSAVYLCASSLYPGASSYNEQFFGPGTRLTVL.

The genes are TRBV2 and TRBJ2-2, with 7 positions matching TRBD1. This CDR3 is 13 amino acids long. CDR1 SNHLY and CDR2 FYNNEI come from the germline V gene. With V trimmed by 5 bases and J by 5 bases, 2 bases remained unmatched. The CDR3 protein is CASSSQGTGELFF. DNA for the CDR3: TGTGCCAGCAGTTCACAGGGGACCGGGGAGCTGTTTTTT.

This clone was found a few times. Here the CDR3 DNA reads TGTGCCAGCAGCTTAGGCTGGGCTAGCGGAAAAAACATTCAGTACTTC. This codes for CASSLGWASGKNIQYF. V is TRBV13 and J is TRBJ2-4, with TRBD2 matching over 7 bases. The CDR3 consists of 16 residues. Germline V gives CDR1 PRHDT, CDR2 FYEKMQ (reference sequence). The J segment lost 4 bases and the V segment lost 0 bases, leaving 6 bases of the junction unmatched.

V and J are TRBV4-2 and TRBJ2-5; 8 bases fit TRBD2. The germline V gene has CDR1 LGHNA and CDR2 YNFKEQ. The length of the CDR3 is 16 residues. The V and J ends lost 0 bases and 5 bases, in that order; junction bases with no gene match: 8. The CDR3 DNA is TGTGCCAGCAGCCAAGAATCTCGGGGGGGCCGGGAGACCCAGTACTTC. This codes for CASSQESRGGRETQYF.

The chain is built from TRBV7-9 and TRBJ2-1; 7 nucleotides align to TRBD2. Germline CDR1 SEHNR, CDR2 FQNEAQ (reference sequence). This CDR3 has 16 amino acids. Trimming cost V 5 bases and J 5 bases; bases outside gene matches: 12. In DNA form, the CDR3 reads TGTGCCAGCAGCCCGTGGGGAGGGCCCGCGGACAATGAGCAGTTCTTC. Amino acid sequence: CASSPWGGPADNEQFF. Drawing the rest from reference TRBV7-9 and TRBJ2-1, the complete variable domain is DTGVSQNPRHKITKRGQNVTFRCDPISEHNRLYWYRQTLGQGPEFLTYFQNEAQLEKSRLLSDRFSAERPKGSFSTLEIQRTEQGDSAMYLCASSPWGGPADNEQFFGPGTRLTVL.

In regard to this clone: Distinct nucleotide sequences in the sample also encode this CDR3. The chain has TRBV9 and TRBJ2-7; TRBD1 agrees at 11 bases. Germline V gene lookup returns CDR1 SGDLS and CDR2 YYNGEE. With 0 bases clipped from V and 4 bases from J, the junction kept 0 bases outside the gene matches. CDR3 length equals 14 residues. Written as DNA, the CDR3 is TGTGCCAGCAGCGTAGGGGACAGGGGGTACGAGCAGTACTTC. It encodes CASSVGDRGYEQYF.